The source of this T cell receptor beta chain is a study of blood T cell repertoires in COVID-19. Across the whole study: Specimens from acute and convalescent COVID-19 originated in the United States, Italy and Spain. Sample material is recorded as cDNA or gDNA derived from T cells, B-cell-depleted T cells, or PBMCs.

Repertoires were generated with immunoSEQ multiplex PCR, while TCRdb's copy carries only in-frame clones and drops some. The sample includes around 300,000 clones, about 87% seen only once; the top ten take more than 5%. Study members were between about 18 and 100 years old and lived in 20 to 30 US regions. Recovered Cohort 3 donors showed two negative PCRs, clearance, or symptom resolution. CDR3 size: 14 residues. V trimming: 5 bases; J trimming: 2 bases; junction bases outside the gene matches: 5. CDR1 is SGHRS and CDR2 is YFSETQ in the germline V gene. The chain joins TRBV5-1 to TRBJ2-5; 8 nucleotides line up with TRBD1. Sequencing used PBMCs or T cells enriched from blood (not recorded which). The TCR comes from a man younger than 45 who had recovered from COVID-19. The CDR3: CASRIGQGQETQYF. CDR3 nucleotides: TGCGCCAGCAGAATAGGACAGGGACAAGAGACCCAGTACTTC.